This TCR beta chain was documented in a study of blood T cell repertoires in COVID-19. As for the study in general: There were acute and convalescent COVID-19 samples, and they came from the United States, Italy and Spain. The cDNA or gDNA used as material had been derived from T cells, B-cell-depleted T cells, or PBMCs.

CDR3 length equals 15 residues. Trimming at V came to 6 bases and at J to 5 bases, leaving 13 bases not matched to a gene. The germline V gene has CDR1 ENHRY and CDR2 SYGVKD. Original handling: The authors estimated nucleated cell counts from reference gene primer amplification. Profiled with immunoSEQ multiplex PCR; TCRdb holds only in-frame clones, not every one. V, J and clone size reflect that table, while D and trimming were determined from the DNA. The data show fewer than 250,000 clones, roughly nine tenths seen once. This TCR derives from a man younger than 45 with acute or convalescent COVID-19. V is TRBV10-3 and J is TRBJ2-7; TRBD2 matches at 7 bases. Sequenced sample: peripheral blood. The chain's CDR3 is CAIRAFWGGSDEQYF. CDR3 DNA sequence: TGTGCCATCAGGGCCTTCTGGGGAGGGAGCGACGAGCAGTACTTC.